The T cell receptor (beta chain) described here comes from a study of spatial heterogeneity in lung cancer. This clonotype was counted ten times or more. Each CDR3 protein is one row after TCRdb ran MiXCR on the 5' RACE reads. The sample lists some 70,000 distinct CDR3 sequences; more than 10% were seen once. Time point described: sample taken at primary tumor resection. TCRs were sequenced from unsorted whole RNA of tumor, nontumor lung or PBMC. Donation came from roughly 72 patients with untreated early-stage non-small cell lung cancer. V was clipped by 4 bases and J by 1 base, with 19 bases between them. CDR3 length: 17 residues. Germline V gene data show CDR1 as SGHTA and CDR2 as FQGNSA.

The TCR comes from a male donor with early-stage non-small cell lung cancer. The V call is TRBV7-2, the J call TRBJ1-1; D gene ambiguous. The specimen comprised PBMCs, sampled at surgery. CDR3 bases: TGTGCCAGCAGCTCCCTCCTAGTATACGCCACGAACACTGAAGCTTTCTTT. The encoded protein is CASSSLLVYATNTEAFF.